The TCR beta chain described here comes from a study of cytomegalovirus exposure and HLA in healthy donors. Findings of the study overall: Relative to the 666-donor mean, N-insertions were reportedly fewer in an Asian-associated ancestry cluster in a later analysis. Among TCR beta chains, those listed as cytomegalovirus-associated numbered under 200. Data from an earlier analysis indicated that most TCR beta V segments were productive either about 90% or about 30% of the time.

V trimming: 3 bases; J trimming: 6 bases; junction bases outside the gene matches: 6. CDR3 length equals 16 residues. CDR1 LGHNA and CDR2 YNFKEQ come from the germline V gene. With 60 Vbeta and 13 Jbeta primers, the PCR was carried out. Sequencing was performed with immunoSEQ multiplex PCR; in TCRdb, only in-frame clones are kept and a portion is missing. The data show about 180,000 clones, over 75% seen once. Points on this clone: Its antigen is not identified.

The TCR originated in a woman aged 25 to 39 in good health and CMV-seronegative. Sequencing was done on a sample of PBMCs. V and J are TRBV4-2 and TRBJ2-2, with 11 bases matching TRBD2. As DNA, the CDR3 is TGTGCCAGCAGCCAGCTAGCGGGGGGATCCCCCGGGGAGCTGTTTTTT. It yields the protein CASSQLAGGSPGELFF.